This T cell receptor beta chain stems from a study of T cells after yellow fever vaccination. Findings and caveats of the study: Few clonotypes appeared in both CD4 and CD8 compartments. Secondary responses were weaker yet peaked faster, day 5 versus 15.

For this clonotype: The antigen remains undetermined.

TCRdb re-analysed the 5' RACE reads in MiXCR, keeping a single row per CDR3 protein. This table has 300,000 to 350,000 distinct CDR3 sequences, 3.5% to 4.5% appearing once. The CDR3 is 16 amino acids. Trimming took 5 bases from V and 1 from J; bases not matched to a gene: 9. In germline, CDR1 is MNHEY, CDR2 SVGEGT. The sequencing used PBMCs, collected 15 days after the yellow fever booster vaccination. This clonotype originated in a man in his late teens or twenties who received the YFV17D yellow fever vaccine. The chain recombines TRBV6-2 or TRBV6-3 with TRBJ1-1; 8 bases are a match to TRBD1. The CDR3 region has the DNA TGTGCCAGCAGTAACCTTCGGACAGGGCCGAACACTGAAGCTTTCTTT. It encodes CASSNLRTGPNTEAFF.